What follows are 10 T cell receptor beta chains derived from one specimen sequenced in a study of OX40 agonist ivuxolimab in advanced cancers. Clones were read by immunoSEQ multiplex PCR, and TCRdb kept only the in-frame ones, dropping some. The data show 35,000 to 45,000 clones, more than 70% seen once. The source material was CD4+ or CD8+ T cells sorted from blood, sampled in a trial of the OX40 agonist ivuxolimab. These receptors came from an adult with an advanced solid tumor such as melanoma, head and neck, liver or kidney cancer.

The DNA of the CDR3 is TGTGCCAGCACCTTGACTAGCGGCACAGATACGCAGTATTTT. Its protein product is CASTLTSGTDTQYF. The J gene is TRBJ2-3, the V gene TRBV27; TRBD2 matches 8 bases. CDR1 and CDR2 from the germline V gene are MNHEY and SMNVEV (reference sequence). The CDR3 has 14 amino acids. Trimming at V came to 7 bases and at J to 1 base, leaving 4 bases not matched to a gene.

The chain has TRBV9 and TRBJ1-5, with 8 nucleotides matching TRBD1. The trim removed 4 bases at V and 7 bases at J, leaving 7 bases unmatched. The germline V gene encodes CDR1 SGDLS and CDR2 YYNGEE. This CDR3 has 14 amino acids. This CDR3 reads CASSKTGDSQPQHF. CDR3 bases: TGTGCCAGCAGCAAGACAGGGGATTCGCAGCCCCAGCATTTT. Combining the CDR3 with reference TRBV9 and TRBJ1-5 gives the whole variable domain DSGVTQTPKHLITATGQRVTLRCSPRSGDLSVYWYQQSLDQGLQFLIQYYNGEERAKGNILERFSAQQFPDLHSELNLSSLELGDSALYFCASSKTGDSQPQHFGDGTRLSIL.

The J gene is TRBJ2-7, the V gene TRBV27; the match to TRBD1 covers 9 bases. This CDR3 is 19 amino acids long. Germline V gene data show CDR1 as MNHEY and CDR2 as SMNVEV (reference sequence). Unmatched junction bases numbered 17, after V lost 3 bases and J lost 2 bases. The CDR3 DNA follows: TGTGCCAGCAGTTTCTTTCATGGGGACAGGGAACCTTACACCTACGAGCAGTACTTC. Its translation is CASSFFHGDREPYTYEQYF.

The CDR3 DNA is TGTGCCACCAGCAGAGATAGGGGTTCTCACTGGGGCTACACCTTC. It is translated as CATSRDRGSHWGYTF. The chain employs TRBV15 and TRBJ1-2; weak D call: TRBD1 (5 bases). The CDR3 loop spans 15 amino acids. The germline V and J ends were trimmed by 0 bases and 8 bases, with 16 bases remaining between them. CDR1 is LNHNV and CDR2 is YYDKDF in the germline V gene (reference sequence).

The chain is built from TRBV7-9 and TRBJ2-2; D is possibly TRBD1 (5 bases). Germline V gene lookup returns CDR1 SEHNR and CDR2 FQNEAQ (reference sequence). CDR3 size: 16 residues. CDR3 coding DNA: TGTGCGATGTCAGGGTTTGCGGAATCGGACACCGGGGAGCTGTTTTTT. Translation: CAMSGFAESDTGELFF.

The chain combines TRBV7-9 with TRBJ2-1; D could derive from TRBD1 or TRBD2 (5 bases each). The V gene's germline CDR1 is SEHNR and CDR2 FQNEAQ (reference sequence). The CDR3 covers 15 residues. V dropped 6 bases and J dropped 3 bases, with 15 bases sitting between them. The CDR3 coding sequence is TGTGCCAGCAGTTCCCGGGGCCTCAACTACAATGAGCAGTTCTTC. It encodes CASSSRGLNYNEQFF.

The chain has TRBV9 and TRBJ1-1; 7 nucleotides agree with TRBD1. Unmatched junction bases numbered 8, after V lost 4 bases and J lost 2 bases. Looked up from germline, CDR1 is SGDLS and CDR2 is YYNGEE. The CDR3 sequence is 15 residues long. CDR3 sequence reads: CASSLPRDRNTEAFF. DNA for the CDR3: TGTGCCAGCAGCCTCCCCCGGGACAGAAACACTGAAGCTTTCTTT.

The V and J genes are TRBV5-6 and TRBJ1-1, with D uncertain. The germline CDR1 and CDR2 sequences are SGHDT and YYEEEE. Trimming stripped 4 bases from V and 0 bases from J, with 7 bases between. This CDR3 has 13 residues. CDR3: CASSLTVNTEAFF. DNA for the CDR3: TGTGCCAGCAGCCTTACGGTGAACACTGAAGCTTTCTTT.

The chain recombines TRBV7-9 with TRBJ2-1; possible D gene TRBD2, 6 bases. V gave up 3 bases and J gave up 6 bases, with 15 bases separating them. This CDR3 has 15 amino acids. The V gene's germline CDR1 is SEHNR and CDR2 FQNEAQ (reference sequence). The CDR3 sequence: CASSFRLESGNEQFF. The CDR3 nucleotides read TGTGCCAGCAGCTTCCGACTAGAAAGCGGCAATGAGCAGTTCTTC.

The CDR3 DNA is TGTGCCAGCGGGGGTACGGGGACAGGGGGCATTGAGCAGTTCTTC. Translating gives CASGGTGTGGIEQFF. V and J are TRBV27 and TRBJ2-1; TRBD1 aligns across 12 bases. CDR3 length: 15 amino acids. The V and J ends lost 8 bases and 9 bases, in that order; junction bases with no gene match: 11. Germline V gene data show CDR1 as MNHEY and CDR2 as SMNVEV (reference sequence).